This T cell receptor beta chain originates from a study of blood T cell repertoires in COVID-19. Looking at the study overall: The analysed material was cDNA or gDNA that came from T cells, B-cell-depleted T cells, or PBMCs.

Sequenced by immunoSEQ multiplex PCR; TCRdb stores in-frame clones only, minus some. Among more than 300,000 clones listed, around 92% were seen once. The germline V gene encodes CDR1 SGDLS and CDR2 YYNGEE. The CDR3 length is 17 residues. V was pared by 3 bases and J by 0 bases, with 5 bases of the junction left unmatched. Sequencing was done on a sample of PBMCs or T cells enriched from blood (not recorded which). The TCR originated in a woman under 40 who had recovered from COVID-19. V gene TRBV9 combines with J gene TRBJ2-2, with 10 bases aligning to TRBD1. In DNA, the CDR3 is TGTGCCAGCAGCGCGGGACAGGGGACGCCGAACACCGGGGAGCTGTTTTTT. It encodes CASSAGQGTPNTGELFF.